What follows are 26 T cell receptor beta chains derived from one specimen sequenced in a study of control samples from healthy donors and cancer patients (TCRdb year 2020). Libraries were prepared through the immunoSEQ multiplex PCR assay. The immuneACCESS repertoire file appears here via TCRdb, limited to in-frame rearrangements. These files lack a portion of the clones; in checked studies, under half of the deficit traces to unresolved V genes, and the cause of the others is not known. In all, the sample holds 50,000 to 70,000 clones, and about 96% of those were seen once. The leading ten clones occupy approximately 1.1% of the sample. What was sequenced was blood. The receptors were sampled from a woman aged 18 to 35 in good health.

The chain combines TRBV29-1 with TRBJ1-2, with 7 bases that match TRBD1. J was trimmed by 6 bases and V by 4 bases; bases with no gene match: 8. The CDR3 is 13 residues long. Per germline, CDR1 SQVTM and CDR2 ANQGSEA. CDR3 sequence (DNA): TGCAGCGTTGTTGTGGCACAGGGGAATGGCTACACCTTC. This sequence encodes CSVVVAQGNGYTF.

This chain uses TRBV11-1 with TRBJ2-3; perhaps TRBD2 as D (6 bases). The CDR3 runs to 15 residues. Deletions cut 1 base from V and 6 bases from J, with 14 bases between. Germline V gene sequence: CDR1 SGHAT, CDR2 FQDESV (reference sequence). CDR3 in DNA: TGTGCCAGCAGCTTAGGGGCAGCGGGTGACGATACGCAGTATTTT. Protein product: CASSLGAAGDDTQYF.

This clone has only one observation. DNA for the CDR3: TGTGCCACCAGCAGAGGTGAAGATTCACCCCTCCACTTT. Translating gives CATSRGEDSPLHF. The gene calls are TRBV15 and TRBJ1-6; no definite D call. The ends were cut back, 1 base at V and 8 bases at J, with 6 bases in the middle. The CDR3 has 13 amino acids. Germline V gene lookup returns CDR1 LNHNV and CDR2 YYDKDF (reference sequence). The full variable domain, in which reference TRBV15 and TRBJ1-6 provide the parts outside the CDR3, is DAMVIQNPRYQVTQFGKPVTLSCSQTLNHNVMYWYQQKSSQAPKLLFHYYDKDFNNEADTPDNFQSRRPNTSFCFLDIRSPGLGDTAMYLCATSRGEDSPLHFGNGTRLTVT.

J is TRBJ1-5 and V is TRBV18; the match to TRBD1 covers 7 bases. The germline CDR1 and CDR2 sequences are KGHSH and LQKENI. V gave up 3 bases and J gave up 9 bases; unmatched junction bases: 5. The CDR3 loop spans 13 amino acids. The CDR3 here is CASSPTGSRPQHF. In DNA, the CDR3 is TGTGCCAGCTCACCGACAGGGAGCCGGCCCCAGCATTTT.

CDR3 residues: CASSVNYGYTF. The CDR3 coding sequence is TGTGCCAGCAGTGTTAACTATGGCTACACCTTC. The chain couples TRBV25-1 to TRBJ1-2; D gene unclear. The germline V and J ends were trimmed by 4 bases and 1 base, with 1 base remaining between them. The germline V gene encodes CDR1 MGHDK and CDR2 SYGVNS. This CDR3 contains 11 residues.

This chain connects TRBV19 to TRBJ1-5, with D possibly being TRBD1 (6 bases). Germline V lookup: CDR1 LNHDA, CDR2 SQIVND (reference sequence). Between the trimmed V and J ends, which lost 2 bases and 3 bases, there was a span of 11 bases. The CDR3 sequence is 15 residues long. The CDR3 spells CASSIYRTANQPQHF. CDR3 coding DNA: TGTGCCAGTAGTATATATCGGACAGCCAATCAGCCCCAGCATTTT.

This clone has a single count. This chain uses TRBV11-2 with TRBJ1-2; D perhaps matches TRBD1 (6 bases). CDR1 is SGHAT and CDR2 is FQNNGV in the germline V gene. This CDR3 contains 15 residues. Trimming shortened V by 8 bases and J by 0 bases, and 16 bases separated the two germline ends. The CDR3 reads CASSMDSFSNYGYTF. Here the CDR3 DNA reads TGTGCCAGCTCCATGGACAGTTTCTCTAACTATGGCTACACCTTC. The variable domain in full, completed from reference TRBV11-2 and TRBJ1-2, reads EAGVAQSPRYKIIEKRQSVAFWCNPISGHATLYWYQQILGQGPKLLIQFQNNGVVDDSQLPKDRFSAERLKGVDSTLKIQPAKLEDSAVYLCASSMDSFSNYGYTFGSGTRLTVV.

This chain joins TRBV12-3 or TRBV12-4 and TRBJ1-2; perhaps TRBD1 as D (5 bases). The CDR3 consists of 12 residues. Trimming removed 3 bases from V and 7 bases from J, with 9 bases in between. This CDR3 reads CASSLGGTGYTF. CDR3 sequence (DNA): TGTGCCAGCAGTTTGGGGGGAACTGGCTACACCTTC.

This clone is a singleton in its sample. This chain links TRBV2 with TRBJ1-3; 7 bases map to TRBD1. The germline CDR1 and CDR2 sequences are SNHLY and FYNNEI. This CDR3 has 15 amino acids. Trimming took 3 bases from V and 3 from J; bases not matched to a gene: 5. The CDR3 here is CASSDPTGYGNTIYF. Written as DNA, the CDR3 is TGTGCCAGCAGTGACCCGACAGGGTATGGAAACACCATATATTTT.

The chain links TRBV10-3 to TRBJ2-7, with TRBD1 matching over 10 bases. The V and J ends lost 4 bases and 6 bases, in that order; junction bases with no gene match: 15. The CDR3 extends over 17 amino acids. Germline V gene data show CDR1 as ENHRY and CDR2 as SYGVKD. This CDR3 is CAISGNPTGQGLGEQYF. CDR3 coding DNA: TGTGCCATCAGTGGTAACCCTACGGGACAGGGGTTAGGCGAGCAGTACTTC.

This clone has only one observation. The chain employs TRBV18 and TRBJ2-2, with 9 bases lining up with TRBD1. Unmatched junction bases numbered 8, after V lost 4 bases and J lost 5 bases. CDR1 and CDR2 (germline): KGHSH, LQKENI. This CDR3 is built from 16 residues. The CDR3 DNA follows: TGTGCCAGCTCACGGGGACAACAGGGGGCAACCGGGGAGCTGTTTTTT. Translation gives CASSRGQQGATGELFF.

The chain is built from TRBV6-1 and TRBJ1-2; weak D call: TRBD1 (6 bases). Germline V gene lookup returns CDR1 MNHNS and CDR2 SASEGT. Trimming took 1 base from V and 2 from J, leaving 11 bases between them. CDR3 length: 15 amino acids. The CDR3 protein is CASSEGWDKNYGYTF. The CDR3 DNA reads TGTGCCAGCAGTGAAGGTTGGGACAAAAACTATGGCTACACCTTC.

This chain uses TRBV6-2 or TRBV6-3 with TRBJ2-1, with TRBD2 matching 8 bases. The CDR3 length is 14 residues. Germline assignment: CDR1 MNHEY and CDR2 SVGEGT. J was trimmed by 5 bases and V by 5 bases; bases with no gene match: 5. The chain's CDR3 is CASSLRGENNEQFF. DNA of the CDR3: TGTGCCAGCAGTCTGCGGGGGGAAAACAATGAGCAGTTCTTC.

The chain combines TRBV10-1 with TRBJ1-1, with a tentative D call TRBD1 (5 bases). This CDR3 spans 14 amino acids. Germline V gene data show CDR1 as WNHNN and CDR2 as SYGVQD (reference sequence). V lost 3 bases and J 7 bases, leaving 15 bases between the germline ends. This CDR3 reads CASSDSSRAVEAFF. The CDR3 nucleotides are TGCGCCAGCAGTGATTCGTCCAGGGCGGTTGAAGCTTTCTTT.

This clone has only one observation. The chain combines TRBV5-6 with TRBJ2-7; D remains unclear. The CDR3 is 12 amino acids. The germline V gene has CDR1 SGHDT and CDR2 YYEEEE. Trimming cost V 1 base and J 3 bases, with 5 bases left between them. The CDR3 loop is CASSLWNYEQYF. CDR3 nucleotides: TGTGCCAGCAGCTTGTGGAACTACGAGCAGTACTTC. Supplemented by reference TRBV5-6 and TRBJ2-7, the full variable domain reads DAGVTQSPTHLIKTRGQQVTLRCSPKSGHDTVSWYQQALGQGPQFIFQYYEEEERQRGNFPDRFSGHQFPNYSSELNVNALLLGDSALYLCASSLWNYEQYFGPGTRLTVT.

The chain combines TRBV5-1 with TRBJ1-1; possibly TRBD1 for D (5 bases). Germline assignment: CDR1 SGHRS and CDR2 YFSETQ. This CDR3 is 13 amino acids long. Trimming pared 2 bases from V and 1 base from J, leaving 6 bases between. The CDR3, as DNA: TGCGCCAGCAGCTTCGGACAGAACACTGAAGCTTTCTTT. Its protein product is CASSFGQNTEAFF.

This chain connects TRBV19 to TRBJ2-3; 8 nucleotides line up with TRBD2. The ends lost 6 bases at V and 5 bases at J; junction bases unmatched: 10. The CDR3 runs 15 residues. Germline V gene data show CDR1 as LNHDA and CDR2 as SQIVND (reference sequence). DNA for the CDR3: TGTGCCAGTAGCCCACAGCGGGGGATTGTAGATACGCAGTATTTT. Protein: CASSPQRGIVDTQYF. The whole variable domain, filled in from reference TRBV19 and TRBJ2-3, reads DGGITQSPKYLFRKEGQNVTLSCEQNLNHDAMYWYRQDPGQGLRLIYYSQIVNDFQKGDIAEGYSVSREKKESFPLTVTSAQKNPTAFYLCASSPQRGIVDTQYFGPGTRLTVL.

This clone was counted once. The chain employs TRBV14 and TRBJ2-3; TRBD2 matches 8 bases. This CDR3 region has 17 residues. Germline values: CDR1 SGHDN, CDR2 FVKESK. With 1 base clipped from V and 0 bases from J, the junction kept 6 bases outside the gene matches. CDR3 DNA sequence: TGTGCCAGCAGCCAAGTCCGGGGGGGAACTAGCACAGATACGCAGTATTTT. It specifies CASSQVRGGTSTDTQYF.

The chain joins TRBV28 to TRBJ2-7; possibly TRBD1 or TRBD2 for D (5 bases each). This CDR3 spans 16 amino acids. CDR1 and CDR2 from the germline V gene are MDHEN and SYDVKM. V was trimmed by 1 base and J by 0 bases, leaving 13 bases between them. The CDR3 reads CASSLFRDGFSYEQYF. CDR3 in DNA: TGTGCCAGCAGTTTATTCCGGGACGGTTTCTCCTACGAGCAGTACTTC.

The rearrangement uses TRBV28 and TRBJ1-1, with D perhaps matching TRBD1 (6 bases). With 5 bases removed from V and 4 bases from J, the gap between germline ends came to 20 bases. CDR1 is MDHEN and CDR2 is SYDVKM in the germline V gene. This CDR3 region has 16 residues. CDR3 sequence reads: CASSQGTGIAITEAFF. Written as DNA, the CDR3 is TGTGCCAGCAGTCAGGGAACAGGGATCGCGATCACTGAAGCTTTCTTT.

The genes are TRBV27 and TRBJ1-6, with TRBD1 matching 7 bases. The J segment lost 9 bases and the V segment lost 5 bases, leaving 16 bases of the junction unmatched. The CDR3 consists of 17 residues. Germline CDR1 and CDR2: MNHEY and SMNVEV (reference sequence). In DNA form, the CDR3 reads TGTGCCAGCAGTCTCGAGACAGGACAGGCGGGCGCTTCACCCCTCCACTTT. Its protein product is CASSLETGQAGASPLHF.

This clone was counted once. The chain is built from TRBV30 and TRBJ1-2; weak D call: TRBD1 (6 bases). V dropped 0 bases and J dropped 0 bases, with 11 bases sitting between them. The germline V gene has CDR1 GTSNPN and CDR2 SVGIG (reference sequence). The CDR3 is made up of 15 amino acids. The CDR3 loop is CAWSVGRGTNYGYTF. The CDR3 nucleotides are TGTGCCTGGAGTGTAGGGAGGGGGACTAACTATGGCTACACCTTC.

The chain recombines TRBV12-3 or TRBV12-4 with TRBJ2-3, with D possibly matching TRBD1 (6 bases). CDR3 size: 13 residues. V lost 6 bases and J 2 bases, leaving 9 bases between the germline ends. CDR3 DNA: TGTGCCAGCAGCCAGGGACACACAGATACGCAGTATTTT. This sequence encodes CASSQGHTDTQYF.

The chain carries TRBV21-1 and TRBJ1-2; TRBD1, the table's D call, was not compared with the DNA. TRBV21-1 is designated a pseudogene. The CDR3 totals 18 residues. Here the CDR3 reads CASSKSGTGGFPNYGYTF. CDR3 DNA: TGTGCCAGCAGCAAATCTGGGACAGGGGGCTTTCCTAACTATGGCTACACCTTC.

The chain joins TRBV6-1 to TRBJ1-2; D remains ambiguous. V was cut by 0 bases and J by 2 bases, with 7 bases left in between. Germline V lookup: CDR1 MNHNS, CDR2 SASEGT. The CDR3 totals 14 residues. The CDR3 is CASSEAVGNYGYTF. In nucleotides, the CDR3 is TGTGCCAGCAGTGAAGCGGTGGGCAACTATGGCTACACCTTC.

The rearrangement uses TRBV28 and TRBJ1-5; tentative D call: TRBD1 (5 bases). V was trimmed by 6 bases and J by 4 bases, leaving 10 bases between them. This CDR3 region has 13 residues. Germline loops: CDR1 MDHEN, CDR2 SYDVKM. The CDR3 DNA reads TGTGCCAGCAGCCCGGGGGGGAATCAGCCCCAGCATTTT. This sequence encodes CASSPGGNQPQHF.